The source of this TCR beta chain is a study of OX40 agonist ivuxolimab in advanced cancers. Background on the whole study: Ivuxolimab, which targeted the costimulatory receptor OX40 (CD134), was an agonistic, fully human IgG2 monoclonal antibody. Of the approximately 50 dose-escalation patients, hepatocellular carcinoma was present in some 19, melanoma in some 15, renal cell carcinoma in 9 and head and neck cancer in 9. The purpose of peripheral TCRbeta sequencing was to test whether ivuxolimab changed TCR sequence diversity and led to clonal T-cell expansion. Partial responses occurred in three dose-escalation patients: two with cutaneous melanoma and one with hepatocellular carcinoma. The paper describes the monotherapy dose-escalation part (N = 52 patients) of the phase I trial of ivuxolimab. Prior anti-PD-1, anti-PD-L1 or anti-CTLA-4 therapy was permitted, and 30% to 50% of dose-escalation patients had received checkpoint inhibitors. A male proportion of roughly 80% and a mean age of about 60 years, ranging from 23 to 79, were recorded for the dose-escalation cohort. Intravenous ivuxolimab was administered to patients every 2 weeks at six dose levels: 0.01, 0.1, 0.3, 1.5, 3 and 10 mg/kg.

Regarding this clone: This clone's antigen is unknown. No clone much larger than this one lies a single base away; base qualities are absent.

The trial excluded patients who had a history of autoimmune disease or who were on systemic immunosuppression. Peripheral blood for TCR sequencing was collected from all dose cohorts at baseline, on cycle 4 day 1, and on cycle 7 day 1. Samples were obtained from an open-label, multicenter, first-in-human phase I dose-escalation trial of ivuxolimab. Adults with locally advanced or metastatic melanoma, renal cell, hepatocellular, or head and neck squamous cell carcinoma were enrolled in the trial. Before TCR sequencing, CD4+ T cells and CD8+ T cells were sorted from peripheral blood as separate populations. Findings and caveats that apply to the study as a whole: At doses from 0.1 to 3.0 mg/kg, clonal expansion was seen in both CD4+ and CD8+ blood T cells between baseline and week 6. After ivuxolimab, expanded clones were on average more numerous among CD8+ T cells than among CD4+ T cells. Low levels of normalized T-cell clonal expansion were also seen in some patients who did not respond. In the 0.1-3.0 mg/kg groups, partial responders were among the patients with the lowest normalized peripheral clonal expansion, particularly in CD8+ T cells. The antigen specificity of the peripheral T cells that underwent clonal expansion was not determined.

The cysteine opens and the phenylalanine closes a CDR3 of 13 amino acids. Only the CDR3 DNA is retained, 39 bases long and in frame from the first base. Trimming leaves V shorter by 2 bases and J shorter by 4 bases, with the junction holding 2 bases beyond the gene matches. As encoded in the germline V gene, CDR1 is SGHRS while CDR2 is YFSETQ. Genomic DNA was extracted from sorted cells for sequencing of the TCRbeta CDR3 region. The immunoSEQ Assay was used to sequence the TCRbeta CDR3 regions. TCRdb retrieved this table from immuneACCESS and kept in-frame rearrangements only. Not all clones are present; in checked studies, unresolved V genes account for under half, and no reason is known for the remainder. This sample comprises around 72,000 clones, about 91% of them detected only once. Clones ranked in the top ten supply approximately 10% of the sample.

The starting material was CD4+ or CD8+ T cells sorted from blood, obtained in a trial of the OX40 agonist ivuxolimab. Recombination joined TRBV5-1 with TRBJ1-1; TRBD1 lines up with 7 middle nucleotides. The TCR sequence derives from an adult with an advanced solid tumor such as melanoma, head and neck, liver or kidney cancer. The base sequence is TGCGCCAGCAGCTTAGGGGGCTTCACTGAAGCTTTCTTT. It translates as CASSLGGFTEAFF.